Shown below are 20 T cell receptor beta chains from a single sample sequenced in a study of T-cell reconstitution after alpha-beta-depleted transplantation in children. Unique molecular identifiers featured in how the TCRbeta library was prepared. TCRdb processed the PCR reads anew with MiXCR; each CDR3 protein has one entry. This table has 330,000 or so distinct CDR3 sequences, over 9.5% appearing once. The sequences come from PBMCs, collected before TCRalphabeta/CD19-depleted stem cell transplant. The receptors were gathered from a boy younger than two with acute myeloid leukemia, due to receive a stem cell transplant.

This clonotype was observed many times. The chain couples TRBV27 to TRBJ1-6; D is possibly TRBD1 (5 bases). V lost 3 bases to trimming and J lost 7 bases, with 10 bases between them. Germline CDR1 is MNHEY and CDR2 is SMNVEV (reference sequence). The CDR3 length is 14 residues. This chain's CDR3 is CASSFRGSNSPLHF. The CDR3 DNA sequence: TGTGCCAGCAGTTTCCGGGGGAGCAATTCACCCCTCCACTTT.

This clonotype has at least ten counts. The chain uses TRBV9 and TRBJ2-1; 10 bases match TRBD2. Germline V lookup: CDR1 SGDLS, CDR2 YYNGEE. V was pared by 2 bases and J by 7 bases, with 9 bases of the junction left unmatched. The CDR3 loop spans 16 amino acids. The CDR3 sequence: CASSVSLAGAMNEQFF. The CDR3 DNA reads as TGTGCCAGCAGCGTCTCGCTAGCGGGGGCTATGAATGAGCAGTTCTTC.

This clonotype appeared many times. The chain joins TRBV5-1 to TRBJ1-6; D uncertain. Germline CDR1 reads SGHRS; CDR2 reads YFSETQ. The CDR3 is 15 residues long. The V end lost 0 bases, the J end lost 0 bases, and 4 bases lay between the germline ends. The CDR3 is CASSLGSSYNSPLHF. The CDR3, as DNA: TGCGCCAGCAGCTTGGGGAGCTCCTATAATTCACCCCTCCACTTT.

The sample holds many counts of this clonotype. The CDR3 sequence is CASSVAVNTEAFF. DNA for the CDR3: TGTGCCAGCAGCGTGGCAGTGAACACTGAAGCTTTCTTT. The V call is TRBV9, the J call TRBJ1-1; the D is unclear. Germline CDR1 and CDR2: SGDLS and YYNGEE. Trimming shortened V by 2 bases and J by 0 bases, and 5 bases separated the two germline ends. This CDR3 is 13 amino acids long.

The sample holds many counts of this clonotype. The genes are TRBV5-1 and TRBJ2-5; D tentatively reads TRBD1 or TRBD2 (6 bases each). Trimming stripped 1 base from V and 5 bases from J, with 15 bases between. Germline V gene lookup returns CDR1 SGHRS and CDR2 YFSETQ. This CDR3 has 15 residues. The CDR3, as DNA: TGCGCCAGCAGCTTGAAACTAGCAGGGGCGGAGACCCAGTACTTC. Translation: CASSLKLAGAETQYF.

This clonotype was observed once. J is TRBJ1-1 and V is TRBV30; D might be TRBD1 (6 bases). Trimming took off 2 bases at V and 10 bases at J, with 11 bases between the two ends. Germline CDR1 is GTSNPN and CDR2 is SVGIG (reference sequence). This CDR3 spans 11 amino acids. CDR3 bases: TGTGCCTGGAGTTTACAGGGTGGAGCTTTCTTT. Its protein is CAWSLQGGAFF.

At least ten counts were recorded for this clonotype. The chain carries TRBV5-8 and TRBJ2-4; D may be TRBD1 (5 bases). CDR3 length: 16 amino acids. Per the germline V gene, CDR1 is SGHTS and CDR2 is YDEGEE. V dropped 3 bases and J dropped 3 bases, with 16 bases sitting between them. The CDR3 DNA is TGTGCCAGCAGCTGGAGATCTGACAGTGTCAAAAACATTCAGTACTTC. Its protein product is CASSWRSDSVKNIQYF.

This clonotype came up many times. This sequence joins TRBV28 and TRBJ2-5; TRBD2 agrees at 14 bases. CDR3 length equals 17 residues. CDR1 and CDR2 (germline): MDHEN, SYDVKM. With 1 base clipped from V and 3 bases from J, the junction kept 4 bases outside the gene matches. CDR3 nucleotide sequence: TGTGCCAGCAGTTTATCCCTGACTAGCGGGAGGGAAGAGACCCAGTACTTC. The encoded protein is CASSLSLTSGREETQYF.

J is TRBJ2-7 and V is TRBV20-1; perhaps TRBD2 as D (5 bases). V gave up 4 bases and J gave up 3 bases, with 25 bases separating them. The CDR3 is 17 residues long. The germline V gene encodes CDR1 DFQATT and CDR2 SNEGSKA (reference sequence). This chain's CDR3 is CSAIGSRGFPPYYEQYF. As DNA, the CDR3 is TGCAGTGCTATCGGCAGCAGAGGGTTCCCCCCCTACTACGAGCAGTACTTC.

This clonotype was seen many times. CDR3 DNA sequence: TGTGCCAGCAGCTTAGGGGGCGATAATTGGTTCTCCTACGAGCAGTACTTC. This sequence encodes CASSLGGDNWFSYEQYF. The chain combines TRBV11-3 with TRBJ2-7, with a tentative D call TRBD1 (5 bases). The V gene lost 1 base and the J gene lost 0 bases, with 16 bases spanning the gap. Looked up from germline, CDR1 is SGHNT and CDR2 is YENEEA. The CDR3 spans 17 residues.

In this sample, this clonotype turned up many times. The genes are TRBV19 and TRBJ2-2; the D is unclear. CDR3 length equals 16 residues. V was pared by 2 bases and J by 1 base, with 11 bases between. Per germline, CDR1 LNHDA and CDR2 SQIVND (reference sequence). The CDR3 region has the DNA TGTGCCAGTAGTATACGGAAGGTGGAGAACACCGGGGAGCTGTTTTTT. This encodes CASSIRKVENTGELFF.

This clonotype was found many times. The CDR3 sequence is CASRSQGARSGANVLTF. The CDR3 DNA is TGTGCCAGCAGATCACAGGGGGCGCGATCTGGGGCCAACGTCCTGACTTTC. The V call is TRBV6-1, the J call TRBJ2-6, with TRBD1 identical over 9 bases. The CDR3 extends over 17 amino acids. Germline loops: CDR1 MNHNS, CDR2 SASEGT. The V segment lost 6 bases and the J segment 1 base; nucleotides outside the gene matches: 7.

This clonotype came up many times. The chain recombines TRBV4-2 with TRBJ2-1; D gene ambiguous. The CDR3 is made up of 12 amino acids. Germline V lookup: CDR1 LGHNA, CDR2 YNFKEQ. V was clipped by 0 bases and J by 9 bases, with 6 bases between them. DNA of the CDR3: TGTGCCAGCAGCCAAGATGGAGCTGAGCAGTTCTTC. As protein: CASSQDGAEQFF.

In its sample, this clonotype was seen many times. V and J are TRBV5-1 and TRBJ1-4, with TRBD1 as a possible D gene (5 bases). CDR1 and CDR2 (germline): SGHRS, YFSETQ. The CDR3 is made up of 16 amino acids. Trimming shortened V by 7 bases and J by 4 bases, and 20 bases separated the two germline ends. The CDR3 nucleotides are TGCGCCAGCGCCCGGGGCAATCCCTACCTTAATGAAAAACTGTTTTTT. Amino acid sequence: CASARGNPYLNEKLFF.

This clonotype came up many times. This chain links TRBV7-2 with TRBJ1-2; D call uncertain. V lost 3 bases and J lost 5, with 13 bases in between. This CDR3 has 14 amino acids. Germline V lookup: CDR1 SGHTA, CDR2 FQGNSA. CDR3 protein: CASSFSRNLYGYTF. CDR3 DNA: TGTGCCAGCAGCTTCTCCCGGAACCTTTATGGCTACACCTTC. The whole variable domain, filled in from reference TRBV7-2 and TRBJ1-2, reads GAGVSQSPSNKVTEKGKDVELRCDPISGHTALYWYRQSLGQGLEFLIYFQGNSAPDKSGLPSDRFSAERTGGSVSTLTIQRTQQEDSAVYLCASSFSRNLYGYTFGSGTRLTVV.

This clonotype was picked up many times. The J gene is TRBJ1-2, the V gene TRBV5-6, with 7 bases aligning to TRBD1. CDR1 SGHDT and CDR2 YYEEEE come from the germline V gene. The ends lost 1 base at V and 3 bases at J; junction bases unmatched: 0. The CDR3 totals 13 residues. CDR3 sequence: CASSLTGDYGYTF. The CDR3 DNA sequence: TGTGCCAGCAGCTTGACAGGGGACTATGGCTACACCTTC.

This clonotype was detected ten times or more. The rearrangement uses TRBV6-1 and TRBJ2-1; 12 positions agree with TRBD1. This CDR3 spans 15 amino acids. Trimming removed 5 bases from V and 7 bases from J; junction bases left unmatched: 6. Looked up from germline, CDR1 is MNHNS and CDR2 is SASEGT. CDR3 bases: TGTGCCAGCAGTAAGATGGGACAGGGGGCGAATGAGCAGTTCTTC. Its protein is CASSKMGQGANEQFF.

This clonotype has more than one count but fewer than ten. This chain links TRBV3-1 with TRBJ2-1; 7 bases agree with TRBD2. The junction had 9 bases not matched to a gene; V was cut back by 0 bases and J by 7 bases. Germline loops: CDR1 LGHDT, CDR2 YNNKEL (reference sequence). The CDR3 loop spans 16 amino acids. CDR3 nucleotide sequence: TGTGCCAGCAGCCAAGAACCCCTGGGGGGGTCTAATGAGCAGTTCTTC. Translating gives CASSQEPLGGSNEQFF.

Many counts were recorded for this clonotype. The chain employs TRBV10-3 and TRBJ1-5; D remains unclear. This CDR3 has 13 residues. V was shortened by 6 bases and J by 2 bases, with 8 bases between the two germline ends. The germline CDR1 and CDR2 sequences are ENHRY and SYGVKD. This CDR3 reads CAISEPGNQPQHF. The CDR3 region has the DNA TGTGCCATCAGCGAACCGGGCAATCAGCCCCAGCATTTT.

The sample holds many counts of this clonotype. The chain joins TRBV21-1 to TRBJ1-1. TRBV21-1 corresponds to a pseudogene. The CDR3 consists of 17 residues. The CDR3 region is CASSCREGGSKNTEAFF. The CDR3 DNA reads TGTGCCAGCAGCTGCCGGGAGGGGGGGAGTAAGAACACTGAAGCTTTCTTT.